This T cell receptor (beta chain) is from a study of CD8 T cells in Susac syndrome. A quantity of roughly 0.5 to 1 ug RNA underwent reverse transcription using random hexamers. TCRdb reanalysed the immunoSEQ multiplex PCR reads using MiXCR and keeps one entry per CDR3 protein. The sample consists of about 85,000 distinct CDR3 sequences, roughly 93% of them appearing once. This receptor was obtained from a human donor in good health. Sequencing was done on a sample of CD8+ T cells from PBMCs.

CDR3 protein: CASSLVPGYEQYF. The CDR3 DNA follows: TGTGCCAGCAGCTTAGTGCCGGGCTACGAGCAGTACTTC. The chain combines TRBV7-9 with TRBJ2-7, with D uncertain. CDR1 and CDR2 from the germline V gene are SEHNR and FQNEAQ (reference sequence). Trimming removed 1 base at V and 3 bases at J, with 7 bases between. The CDR3 spans 13 residues.